The text below deals with one T cell receptor beta chain. Original analysis: Estimated nucleated cell counts came from reference gene primer amplification. TCRdb's table, derived via immunoSEQ multiplex PCR, lists solely in-frame clones and lacks some. V and J calls and clone size are as listed in that table; D and trimming were resolved from the DNA. Altogether around 95,000 clones are present, 80% being singletons, with the ten largest covering 9.5% to 13%. CDR3 length equals 18 residues. The junction had 14 bases not matched to a gene; V was cut back by 4 bases and J by 6 bases. The germline V gene encodes CDR1 SGHTA and CDR2 FQGTGA. These data belong to a study of blood T cell repertoires in COVID-19. As for the study in general: Some COVID-19 samples were acute and others convalescent; all came from the United States, Italy and Spain. In each case, the material was cDNA or gDNA derived from T cells, B-cell-depleted T cells, or PBMCs.

The clonotype originates from a woman aged 70-85 years with acute or convalescent COVID-19. Sequencing input: peripheral blood. The V gene is TRBV7-3, the J gene TRBJ2-3; TRBD2 matches 12 bases. CDR3 DNA sequence: TGTGCCAGCAGCTCGGCTAGCGGGGGGGCCGCTATGAGGGATACGCAGTATTTT. As protein: CASSSASGGAAMRDTQYF.